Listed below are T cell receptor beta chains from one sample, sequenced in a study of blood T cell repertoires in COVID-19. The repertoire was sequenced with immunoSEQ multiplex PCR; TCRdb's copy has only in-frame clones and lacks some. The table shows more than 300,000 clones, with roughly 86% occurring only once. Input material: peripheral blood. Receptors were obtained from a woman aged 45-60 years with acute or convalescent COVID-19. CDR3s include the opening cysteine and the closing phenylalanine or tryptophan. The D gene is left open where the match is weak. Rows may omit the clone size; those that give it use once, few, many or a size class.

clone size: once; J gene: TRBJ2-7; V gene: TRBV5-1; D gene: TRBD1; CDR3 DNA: TGCGCCAGCAGCGAGGGACAGGGCACAAGGTACGAGCAGTACTTC; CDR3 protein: CASSEGQGTRYEQYF
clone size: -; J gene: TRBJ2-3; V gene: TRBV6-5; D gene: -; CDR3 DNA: TGTGCCAGCAGTTCAAGCTCAGATACGCAGTATTTT; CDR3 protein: CASSSSSDTQYF
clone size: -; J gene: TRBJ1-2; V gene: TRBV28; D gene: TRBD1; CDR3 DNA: TGTGCCAGCAGTTTGGGGACAGAGCCTGGCTACACCTTC; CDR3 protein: CASSLGTEPGYTF
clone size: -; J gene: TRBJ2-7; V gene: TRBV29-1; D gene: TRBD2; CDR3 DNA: TGCAGCGTTGGATCAACTAGCGGGAGGGGAAGCGTGGGCTACGAGCAGTACTTC; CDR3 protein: CSVGSTSGRGSVGYEQYF
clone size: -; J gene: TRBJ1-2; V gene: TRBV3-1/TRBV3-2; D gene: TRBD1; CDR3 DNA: TGTGCCAGCAGCCTCCCCGACAGGGATGCTGGCTACACCTTC; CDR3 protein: CASSLPDRDAGYTF
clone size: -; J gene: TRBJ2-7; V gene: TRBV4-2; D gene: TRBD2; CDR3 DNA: TGTGCCAGCAGCCAAGATGCCGACGTAGCGGGAGTCTCCGAGCAGTACTTC; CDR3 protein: CASSQDADVAGVSEQYF
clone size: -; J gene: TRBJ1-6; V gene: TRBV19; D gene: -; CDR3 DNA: TGTGCCAGTAGTATCCGACCTAGATCGGGGAATTCACCCCTCCACTTT; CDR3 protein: CASSIRPRSGNSPLHF
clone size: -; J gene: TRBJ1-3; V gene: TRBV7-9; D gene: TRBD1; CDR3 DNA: TGTGCCAGCAGCTTCGACAGGGGGCTGAACACCATATATTTT; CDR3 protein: CASSFDRGLNTIYF
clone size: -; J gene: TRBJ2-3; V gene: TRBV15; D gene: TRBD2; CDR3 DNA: TGTGCCACCAGCAAGACTAGCGTCGTGGCCTTCACAGATACGCAGTATTTT; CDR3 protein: CATSKTSVVAFTDTQYF
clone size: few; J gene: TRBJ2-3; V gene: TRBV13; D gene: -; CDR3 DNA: TGTGCCAGCAGCCCCCGCTTGGGGGGAACGACAGATACGCAGTATTTT; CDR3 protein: CASSPRLGGTTDTQYF
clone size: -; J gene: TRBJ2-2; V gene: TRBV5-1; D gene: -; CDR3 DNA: TGCGCCAGCAGCTTTTCAGGGGCGCAGGGCGGGGAGCTGTTTTTT; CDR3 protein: CASSFSGAQGGELFF
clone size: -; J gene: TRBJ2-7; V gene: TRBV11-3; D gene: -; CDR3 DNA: TGTGCCAGCAGCCCTACTTCCAACTACGAGCAGTACTTC; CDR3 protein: CASSPTSNYEQYF
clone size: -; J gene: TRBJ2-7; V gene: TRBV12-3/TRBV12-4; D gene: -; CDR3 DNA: TGTGCCAGCAGCTACGACTGGTATTACGAGCAGTACTTC; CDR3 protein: CASSYDWYYEQYF
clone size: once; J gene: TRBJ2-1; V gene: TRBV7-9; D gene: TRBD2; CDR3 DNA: TGTGCCAGCAGCCTAGGCGGGCTAGCGGGAGATGAGCAGTTCTTC; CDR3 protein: CASSLGGLAGDEQFF
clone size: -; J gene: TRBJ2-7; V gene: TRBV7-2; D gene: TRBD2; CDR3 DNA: TGTGCCAGCAGCTTACCGACTAGCGCTGAGTGGTCCGAGCAGTACTTC; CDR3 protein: CASSLPTSAEWSEQYF
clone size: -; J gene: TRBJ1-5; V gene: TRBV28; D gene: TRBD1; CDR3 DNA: TGTGCCAGCAGTTTAGGTTACAGGGGCGCCTCGGGAATTTCCCAGCATTTT; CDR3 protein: CASSLGYRGASGISQHF
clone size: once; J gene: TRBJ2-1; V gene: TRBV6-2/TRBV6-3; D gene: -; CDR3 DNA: TGTGCCAGCAGTTACGTTGCGGTTGAGCAGTTCTTC; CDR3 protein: CASSYVAVEQFF
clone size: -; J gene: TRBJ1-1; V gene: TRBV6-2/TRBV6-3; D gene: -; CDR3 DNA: TGTGCCAGCAGTTACGGGAGGGCCCCCACTGAAGCTTTCTTT; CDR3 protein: CASSYGRAPTEAFF
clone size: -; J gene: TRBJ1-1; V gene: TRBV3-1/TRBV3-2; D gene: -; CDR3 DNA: TGTGCCAGCAGCCAAGAGGGCTGGACTGAAGCTTTCTTT; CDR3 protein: CASSQEGWTEAFF
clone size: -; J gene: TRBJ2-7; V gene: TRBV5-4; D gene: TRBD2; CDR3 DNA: TGTGCCAGCAGTCCTAGCGGGAGTACATACGAGCAGTACTTC; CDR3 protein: CASSPSGSTYEQYF
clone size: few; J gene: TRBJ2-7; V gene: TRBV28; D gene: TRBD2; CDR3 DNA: TGTGCCAGCAGCCCAGGGACTAGCGGGACCCTATACGAGCAGTACTTC; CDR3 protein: CASSPGTSGTLYEQYF
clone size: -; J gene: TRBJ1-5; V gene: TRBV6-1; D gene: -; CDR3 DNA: TGTGCCAGCAGTGAATCTCTCAGGGACAATCAGCCCCAGCATTTT; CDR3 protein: CASSESLRDNQPQHF
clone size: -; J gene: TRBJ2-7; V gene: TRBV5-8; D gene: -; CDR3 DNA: TGTGCCAGCAGCTTGGCCCCGGGACTCCCACCTGGGGAGCAGTACTTC; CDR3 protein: CASSLAPGLPPGEQYF
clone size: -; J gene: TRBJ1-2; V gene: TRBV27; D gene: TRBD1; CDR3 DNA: TGTGCCAGCAGTCCATGGGACAGAAACAACTATGGCTACACCTTC; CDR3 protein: CASSPWDRNNYGYTF
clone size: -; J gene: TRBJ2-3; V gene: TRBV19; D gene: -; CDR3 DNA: TGTGCCAGTAGTATTAGACAGGCGGTCCAACGTGTGGATACGCAGTATTTT; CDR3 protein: CASSIRQAVQRVDTQYF
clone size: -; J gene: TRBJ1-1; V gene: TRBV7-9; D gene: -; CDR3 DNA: TGTGCCAGCAGCTTCCAGACAGGAGGCACTGAAGCTTTCTTT; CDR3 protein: CASSFQTGGTEAFF
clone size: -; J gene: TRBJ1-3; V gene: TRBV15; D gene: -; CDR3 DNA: TGTGCCACCCAAGAAAATACCGACAGCCGCTCTGGAAACACCATATATTTT; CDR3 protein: CATQENTDSRSGNTIYF
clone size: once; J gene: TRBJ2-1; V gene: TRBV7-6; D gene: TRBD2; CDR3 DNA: TGTGCCAGCAGCTTAGGGGTATTCTCGGGAGGATACAATGAGCAGTTCTTC; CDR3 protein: CASSLGVFSGGYNEQFF
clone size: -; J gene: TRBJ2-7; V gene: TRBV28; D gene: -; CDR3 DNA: TGTGCCAGCAGTCCGACAGGGACTCACGAGCAGTACTTC; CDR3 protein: CASSPTGTHEQYF
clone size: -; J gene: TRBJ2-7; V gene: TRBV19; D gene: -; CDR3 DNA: TGTGCCAGTAGTATAGGGACTGATGGAGATTACGAGCAGTACTTC; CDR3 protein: CASSIGTDGDYEQYF
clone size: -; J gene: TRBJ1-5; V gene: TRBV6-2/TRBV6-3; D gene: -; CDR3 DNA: TGTGCCTGCGGCCCTACAGGGCTAAGCCAGCCCCAGCATTTT; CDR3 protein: CACGPTGLSQPQHF
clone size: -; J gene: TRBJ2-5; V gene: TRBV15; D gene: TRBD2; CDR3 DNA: TGTGCCACCAGCAGAGGATCGCTAGCGGGGACGACACAAGAGACCCAGTACTTC; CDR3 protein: CATSRGSLAGTTQETQYF
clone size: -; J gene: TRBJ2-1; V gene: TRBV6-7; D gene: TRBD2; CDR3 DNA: TGTGCCAGCAGTGGGGTCAGCGGGAGTATGGACAATGAGCAGTTCTTC; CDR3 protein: CASSGVSGSMDNEQFF
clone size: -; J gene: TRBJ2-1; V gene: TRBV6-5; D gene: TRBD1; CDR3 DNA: TGTGCCAGCAGAGAGACAGGGGGCAATGAGCAGTTCTTC; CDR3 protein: CASRETGGNEQFF
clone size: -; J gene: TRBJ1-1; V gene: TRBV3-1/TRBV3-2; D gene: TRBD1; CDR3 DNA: TGTGCCAGCAGCCAAGCTAGGGACAGGGTGGACACTGAAGCTTTCTTT; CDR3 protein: CASSQARDRVDTEAFF
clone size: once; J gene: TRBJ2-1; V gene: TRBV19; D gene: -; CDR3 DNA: TGTGCCAGTAGTATTTGGGACGGGAGTCGGAACAATGAGCAGTTCTTC; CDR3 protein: CASSIWDGSRNNEQFF
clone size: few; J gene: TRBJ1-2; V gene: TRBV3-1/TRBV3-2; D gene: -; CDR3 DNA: TGTGCCAGCAGCCATAAAGGGGGTTATGGCTACACCTTC; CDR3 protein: CASSHKGGYGYTF